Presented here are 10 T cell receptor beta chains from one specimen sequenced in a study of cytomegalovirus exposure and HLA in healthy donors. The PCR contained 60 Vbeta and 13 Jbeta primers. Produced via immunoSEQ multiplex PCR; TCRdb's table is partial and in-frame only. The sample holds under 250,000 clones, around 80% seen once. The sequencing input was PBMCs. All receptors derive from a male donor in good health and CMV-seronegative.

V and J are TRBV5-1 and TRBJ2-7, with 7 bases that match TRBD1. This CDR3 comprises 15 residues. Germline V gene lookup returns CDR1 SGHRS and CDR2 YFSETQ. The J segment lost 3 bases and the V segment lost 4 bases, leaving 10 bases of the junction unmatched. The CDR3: CASSAKGAANYEQYF. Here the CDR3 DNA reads TGCGCCAGCAGCGCAAAGGGGGCTGCTAACTACGAGCAGTACTTC.

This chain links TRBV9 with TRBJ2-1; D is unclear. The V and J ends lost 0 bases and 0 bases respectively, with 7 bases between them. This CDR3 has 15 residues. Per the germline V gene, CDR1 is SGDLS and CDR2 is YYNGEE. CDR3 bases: TGTGCCAGCAGCGTAGCGGGTTACTCCTACAATGAGCAGTTCTTC. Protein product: CASSVAGYSYNEQFF.

CDR3 nucleotides: TGTGCCAGCAGTTTTAGGTGGGACACAAGACCTATTTCCTACGAGCAGTACTTC. Its protein product is CASSFRWDTRPISYEQYF. The chain uses TRBV27 and TRBJ2-7; TRBD1 might be the D (6 bases). Deletions cut 3 bases from V and 1 base from J, with 22 bases between. Germline CDR1 reads MNHEY; CDR2 reads SMNVEV (reference sequence). The CDR3 is 18 amino acids.

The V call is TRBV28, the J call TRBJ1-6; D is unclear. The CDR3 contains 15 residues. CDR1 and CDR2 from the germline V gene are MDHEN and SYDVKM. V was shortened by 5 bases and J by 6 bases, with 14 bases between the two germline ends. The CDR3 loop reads CASSPVLGSNSPLHF. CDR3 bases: TGTGCCAGCAGTCCCGTCTTAGGGAGTAATTCACCCCTCCACTTT.

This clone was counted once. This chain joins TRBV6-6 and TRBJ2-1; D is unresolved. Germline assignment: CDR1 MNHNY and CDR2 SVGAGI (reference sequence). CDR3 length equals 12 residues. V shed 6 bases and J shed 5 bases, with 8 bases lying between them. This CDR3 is CASSSDNNEQFF. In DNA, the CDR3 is TGTGCCAGCAGCTCCGACAACAATGAGCAGTTCTTC.

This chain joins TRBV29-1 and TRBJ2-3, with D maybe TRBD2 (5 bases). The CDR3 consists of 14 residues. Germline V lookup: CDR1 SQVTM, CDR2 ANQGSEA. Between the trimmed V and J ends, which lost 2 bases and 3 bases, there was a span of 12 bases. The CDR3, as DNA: TGCAGCGTTGAACGAGCGGCGATTACAGATACGCAGTATTTT. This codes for CSVERAAITDTQYF.

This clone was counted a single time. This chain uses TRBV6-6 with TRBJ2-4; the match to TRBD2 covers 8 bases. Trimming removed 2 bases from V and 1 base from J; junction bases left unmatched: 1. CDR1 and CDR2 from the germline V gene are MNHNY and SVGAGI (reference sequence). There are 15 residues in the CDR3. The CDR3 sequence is CASSYAGGAKNIQYF. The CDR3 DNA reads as TGTGCCAGCAGTTACGCGGGAGGTGCCAAAAACATTCAGTACTTC.

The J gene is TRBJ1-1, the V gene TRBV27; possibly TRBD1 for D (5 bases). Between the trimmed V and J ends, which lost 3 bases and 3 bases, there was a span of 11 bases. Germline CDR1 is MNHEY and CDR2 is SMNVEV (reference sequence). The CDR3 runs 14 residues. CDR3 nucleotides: TGTGCCAGCAGTTTCCAGGGTGGGTACACTGAAGCTTTCTTT. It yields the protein CASSFQGGYTEAFF.

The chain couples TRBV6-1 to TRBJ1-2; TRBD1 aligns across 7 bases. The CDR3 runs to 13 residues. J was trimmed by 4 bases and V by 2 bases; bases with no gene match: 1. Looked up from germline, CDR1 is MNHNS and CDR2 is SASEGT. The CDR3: CASSEPGGYGYTF. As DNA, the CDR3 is TGTGCCAGCAGTGAACCAGGGGGCTATGGCTACACCTTC.

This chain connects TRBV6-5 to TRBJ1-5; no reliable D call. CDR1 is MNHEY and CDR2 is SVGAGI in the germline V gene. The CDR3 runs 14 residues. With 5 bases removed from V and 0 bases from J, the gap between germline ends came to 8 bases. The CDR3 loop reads CASSGQISNQPQHF. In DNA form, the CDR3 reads TGTGCCAGCAGTGGGCAGATTAGCAATCAGCCCCAGCATTTT.